Below are 2 T cell receptor beta chains sequenced from a single sample in a study of radiotherapy plus CTLA-4 blockade in lung cancer. Produced via immunoSEQ multiplex PCR; TCRdb's table is partial and in-frame only. The sample yields around 45,000 clones, 65% to 75% seen once. The sequences come from peripheral blood, collected from a patient treated with radiotherapy plus ipilimumab. The receptors come from a human donor with non-small cell lung cancer who had a partial response to radiotherapy plus ipilimumab.

The rearrangement links TRBV9 to TRBJ1-1, with D maybe TRBD1 (6 bases). CDR3 length equals 15 residues. V was trimmed by 4 bases and J by 1 base, leaving 14 bases between them. Germline V lookup: CDR1 SGDLS, CDR2 YYNGEE. The CDR3 reads CASSLTGQGNTEAFF. The CDR3 bases are TGTGCCAGCAGCCTTACAGGGCAAGGGAACACTGAAGCTTTCTTT.

This sequence joins TRBV30 and TRBJ1-1; D unclear. Trimming pared 1 base from V and 0 bases from J, leaving 12 bases between. The CDR3 is 15 amino acids. The germline V gene encodes CDR1 GTSNPN and CDR2 SVGIG (reference sequence). CDR3 coding DNA: TGTGCCTGGAGTGCCCCCCGGGGAATGAACACTGAAGCTTTCTTT. It translates to CAWSAPRGMNTEAFF.